This TCR beta chain comes out of a study of spatial heterogeneity in lung cancer. Germline-derived CDR1 and CDR2 are SQVTM and ANQGSEA. The CDR3 length is 13 residues. With 2 bases removed from V and 4 bases from J, the gap between germline ends came to 11 bases. General study points: Relative to follow-up, resection was when ubiquitous expanded tumor TCRs appeared more in blood.

TCR cDNA molecules each had a unique molecular identifier. TCRdb itself ran the 5' RACE reads through MiXCR, one entry per CDR3 protein. The table shows around 45,000 distinct CDR3 sequences, with roughly 13% occurring only once. Time point here: sample taken at primary tumor resection. The input material, whole RNA from tumor, nontumor lung or frozen PBMC, was sequenced unsorted. This clonotype turned up a few times. Its cognate antigen is unknown. V usage is TRBV29-1 and J usage is TRBJ1-2; D ambiguous. The material sequenced was PBMCs, taken at surgery. This clonotype originated in a male donor with early-stage non-small cell lung cancer. CDR3 residues: CSVEWQEIYGYTF. The CDR3 coding sequence is TGCAGCGTTGAATGGCAGGAGATCTATGGCTACACCTTC. Full variable domain (missing parts from reference TRBV29-1 and TRBJ1-2): SAVISQKPSRDICQRGTSLTIQCQVDSQVTMMFWYRQQPGQSLTLIATANQGSEATYESGFVIDKFPISRPNLTFSTLTVSNMSPEDSSIYLCSVEWQEIYGYTFGSGTRLTVV.